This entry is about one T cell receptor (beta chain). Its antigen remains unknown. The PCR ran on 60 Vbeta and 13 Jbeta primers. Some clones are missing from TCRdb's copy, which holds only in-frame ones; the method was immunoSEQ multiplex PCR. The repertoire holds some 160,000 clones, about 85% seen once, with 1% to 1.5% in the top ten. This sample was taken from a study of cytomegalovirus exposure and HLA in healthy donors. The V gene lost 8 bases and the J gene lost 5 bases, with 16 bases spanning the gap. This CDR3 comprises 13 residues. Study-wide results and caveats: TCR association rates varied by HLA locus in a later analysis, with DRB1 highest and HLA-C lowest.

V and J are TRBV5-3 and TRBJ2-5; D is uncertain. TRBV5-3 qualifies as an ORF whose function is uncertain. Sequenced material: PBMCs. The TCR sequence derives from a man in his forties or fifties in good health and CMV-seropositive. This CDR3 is CARVPPWAETQYF. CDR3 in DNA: TGTGCCAGGGTACCCCCTTGGGCGGAGACCCAGTACTTC.